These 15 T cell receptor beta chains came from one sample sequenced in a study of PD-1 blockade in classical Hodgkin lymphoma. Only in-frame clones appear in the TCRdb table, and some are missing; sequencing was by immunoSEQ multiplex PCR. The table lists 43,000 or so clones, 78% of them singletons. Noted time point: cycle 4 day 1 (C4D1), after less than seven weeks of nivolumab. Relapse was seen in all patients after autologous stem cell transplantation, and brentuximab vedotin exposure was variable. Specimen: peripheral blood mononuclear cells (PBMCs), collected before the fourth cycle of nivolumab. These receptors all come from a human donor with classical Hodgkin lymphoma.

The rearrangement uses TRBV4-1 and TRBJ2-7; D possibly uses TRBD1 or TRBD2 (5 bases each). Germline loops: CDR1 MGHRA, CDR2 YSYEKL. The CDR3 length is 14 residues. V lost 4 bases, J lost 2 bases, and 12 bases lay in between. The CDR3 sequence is CASSPGTDPYEQYF. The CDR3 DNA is TGCGCCAGCAGCCCGGGGACGGATCCCTACGAGCAGTACTTC.

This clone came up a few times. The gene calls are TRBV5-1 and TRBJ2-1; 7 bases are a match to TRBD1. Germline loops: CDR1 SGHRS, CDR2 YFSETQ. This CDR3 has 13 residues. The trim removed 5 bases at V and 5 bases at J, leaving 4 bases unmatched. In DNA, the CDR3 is TGCGCCAGCAGACCGGGGACAGACAATGAGCAGTTCTTC. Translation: CASRPGTDNEQFF.

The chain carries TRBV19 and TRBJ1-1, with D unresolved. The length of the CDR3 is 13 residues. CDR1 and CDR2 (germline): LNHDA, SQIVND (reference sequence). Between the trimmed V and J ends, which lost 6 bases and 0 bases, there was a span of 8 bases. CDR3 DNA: TGTGCCAGTAGCCCTTTACTGAACACTGAAGCTTTCTTT. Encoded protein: CASSPLLNTEAFF.

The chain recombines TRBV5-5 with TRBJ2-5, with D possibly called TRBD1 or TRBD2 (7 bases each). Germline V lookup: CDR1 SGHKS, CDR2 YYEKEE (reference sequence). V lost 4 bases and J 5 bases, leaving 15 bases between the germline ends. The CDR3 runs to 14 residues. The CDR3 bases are TGTGCCAGCAGCAATGACAGGGAGGGCGAGACCCAGTACTTC. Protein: CASSNDREGETQYF.

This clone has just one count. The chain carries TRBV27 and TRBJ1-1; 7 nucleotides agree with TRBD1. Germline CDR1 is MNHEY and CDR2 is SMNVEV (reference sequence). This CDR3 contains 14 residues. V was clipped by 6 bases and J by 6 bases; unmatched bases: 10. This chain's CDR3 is CASRRTGVIAEAFF. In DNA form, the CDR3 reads TGTGCCAGCAGACGCACAGGGGTAATCGCTGAAGCTTTCTTT.

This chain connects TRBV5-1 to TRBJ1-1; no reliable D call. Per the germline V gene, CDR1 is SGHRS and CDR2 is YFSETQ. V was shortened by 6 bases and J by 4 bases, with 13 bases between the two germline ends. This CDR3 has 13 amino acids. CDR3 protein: CASTVISSTEAFF. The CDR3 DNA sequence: TGCGCCAGCACCGTTATTAGCAGCACTGAAGCTTTCTTT.

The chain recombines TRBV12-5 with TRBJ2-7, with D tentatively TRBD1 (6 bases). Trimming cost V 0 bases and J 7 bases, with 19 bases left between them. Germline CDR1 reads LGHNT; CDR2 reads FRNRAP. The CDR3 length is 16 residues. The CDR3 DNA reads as TGTGCTAGTGGTTTGGTATGGGGGACAAGGATTTATGAGCAGTACTTC. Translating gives CASGLVWGTRIYEQYF.

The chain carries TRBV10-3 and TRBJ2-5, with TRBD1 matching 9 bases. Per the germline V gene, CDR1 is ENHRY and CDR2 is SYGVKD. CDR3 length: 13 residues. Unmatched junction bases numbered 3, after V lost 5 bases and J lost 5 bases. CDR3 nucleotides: TGTGCCATCAGTACCGACAGGGGGGAGACCCAGTACTTC. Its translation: CAISTDRGETQYF.

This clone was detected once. In nucleotides, the CDR3 is TGTGCCAGCAGCTCGACAGGGGGCAACTCACCCCTCCACTTT. Translating it yields CASSSTGGNSPLHF. The chain joins TRBV6-5 to TRBJ1-6, with 10 bases aligning to TRBD1. The CDR3 covers 14 residues. Unmatched junction bases numbered 6, after V lost 6 bases and J lost 10 bases. Germline CDR1 MNHEY, CDR2 SVGAGI.

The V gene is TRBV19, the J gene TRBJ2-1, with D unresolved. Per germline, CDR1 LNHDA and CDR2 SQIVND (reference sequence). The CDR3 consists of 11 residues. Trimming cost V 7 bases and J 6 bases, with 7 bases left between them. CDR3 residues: CASIPGNEQFF. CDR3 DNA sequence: TGTGCCAGTATCCCGGGCAATGAGCAGTTCTTC.

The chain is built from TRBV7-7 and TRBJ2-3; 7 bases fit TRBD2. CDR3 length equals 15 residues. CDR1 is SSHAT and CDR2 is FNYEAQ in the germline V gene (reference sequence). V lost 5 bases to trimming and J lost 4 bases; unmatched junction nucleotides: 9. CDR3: CASSPGLSGSDTQYF. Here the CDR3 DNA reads TGTGCCAGCAGCCCCGGACTTAGCGGGTCAGATACGCAGTATTTT. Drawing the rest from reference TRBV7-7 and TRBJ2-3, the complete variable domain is GAGVSQSPRYKVTKRGQDVTLRCDPISSHATLYWYQQALGQGPEFLTYFNYEAQPDKSGLPSDRFSAERPEGSISTLTIQRTEQRDSAMYRCASSPGLSGSDTQYFGPGTRLTVL.

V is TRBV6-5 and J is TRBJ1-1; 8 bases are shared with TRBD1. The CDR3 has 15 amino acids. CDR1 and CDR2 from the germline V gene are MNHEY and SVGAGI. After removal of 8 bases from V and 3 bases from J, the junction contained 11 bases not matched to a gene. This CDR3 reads CASATGQDGDTEAFF. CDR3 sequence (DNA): TGTGCCAGCGCAACGGGACAGGACGGGGACACTGAAGCTTTCTTT.

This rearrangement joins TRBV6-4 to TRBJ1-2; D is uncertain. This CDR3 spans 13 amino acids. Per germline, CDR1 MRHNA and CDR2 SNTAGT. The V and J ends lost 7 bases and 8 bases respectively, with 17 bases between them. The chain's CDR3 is CASNHPGEGGYTF. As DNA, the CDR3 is TGTGCCAGCAACCACCCTGGGGAAGGGGGCTACACCTTC.

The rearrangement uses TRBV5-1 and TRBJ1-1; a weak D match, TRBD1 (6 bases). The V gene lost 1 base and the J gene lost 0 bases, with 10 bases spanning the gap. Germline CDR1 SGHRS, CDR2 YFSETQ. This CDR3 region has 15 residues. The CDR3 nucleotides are TGCGCCAGCAGCTTGTCGGGACAACTGAACACTGAAGCTTTCTTT. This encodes CASSLSGQLNTEAFF.

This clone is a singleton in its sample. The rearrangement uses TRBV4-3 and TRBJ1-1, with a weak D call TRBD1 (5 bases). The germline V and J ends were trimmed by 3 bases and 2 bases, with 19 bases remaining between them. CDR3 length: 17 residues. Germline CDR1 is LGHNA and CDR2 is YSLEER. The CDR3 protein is CASSQGVGATVNTEAFF. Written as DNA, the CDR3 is TGCGCCAGCAGCCAGGGTGTAGGGGCAACCGTTAACACTGAAGCTTTCTTT.